One sample yielded the 21 T cell receptor beta chains listed below, sequenced in a study of T cell repertoires in cytomegalovirus infection. TCRdb ran MiXCR on the reads and lists one entry per CDR3 protein. Of about 570,000 distinct CDR3 sequences listed, 40% were seen once; the top ten hold around 48%. Antigens for these TCRs are unknown. The material was cultured PBMCs, obtained from culture after CMV antigen stimulation. These TCRs come from a human donor in good health (CMV status not recorded). Some clones in this sample may be carry-over from other donors' samples.

Concerning this clonotype: Its ends do not fully match the called genes, so a read error is possible. The chain joins TRBV7-6 to TRBJ2-3, with D possibly TRBD1 on 5 matching bases. This CDR3 is 18 amino acids long. Germline V gene sequence: CDR1 SGHVS, CDR2 FNYEAQ. The CDR3 region has the DNA TGTGCCGGCAGCTCCTCCTACCCTAGGGGCGGAAGCACAGATACGCAGTATTTT. Its protein is CAGSSSYPRGGSTDTQYF.

The chain carries TRBV2 and TRBJ2-5, with D possibly being TRBD2 (7 bases). Germline values: CDR1 SNHLY, CDR2 FYNNEI. The ends were cut back, 7 bases at V and 5 bases at J, with 11 bases in the middle. This CDR3 is 12 amino acids long. CDR3 loop: CASKGGGETQYF. The CDR3 DNA sequence: TGTGCCAGCAAGGGAGGGGGGGAGACCCAGTACTTC.

Concerning this clonotype itself: A clone one base away is much larger, so this may be a read error. This sequence joins TRBV7-2 and TRBJ1-6, with D maybe TRBD1 (5 bases). Trimming took off 3 bases at V and 15 bases at J, with 15 bases between the two ends. The germline V gene encodes CDR1 SGHTA and CDR2 FQGNSA. The CDR3 contains 13 residues. CDR3 residues: CASSFGTDFLLHF. CDR3 nucleotides: TGTGCCAGCAGCTTCGGGACCGACTTTCTCCTCCACTTT.

This clonotype appeared a few times. The chain joins TRBV6-5 to TRBJ1-5, with unresolved D. The CDR3 loop spans 13 amino acids. V lost 0 bases to trimming and J lost 4 bases, with 4 bases between them. Looked up from germline, CDR1 is MNHEY and CDR2 is SVGAGI. The CDR3 region is CASSYSLNQPQHF. In DNA, the CDR3 is TGTGCCAGCAGTTACTCGCTAAATCAGCCCCAGCATTTT.

Comments on this clonotype: The limits of the CDR3 on the DNA are not certain, so only TCRdb's listed CDR3 is given. The chain recombines TRBV5-4 with TRBJ2-3; TRBD1 is taken as the D call from the table, unchecked against the DNA. The CDR3 adds up to 17 amino acids, both ends counted. Germline lookup yields CDR1 SGHNT and CDR2 YYREEE (reference sequence). CDR3 residues: CASSFGPGPRGTDTQYF.

The rearrangement joins TRBV28 to TRBJ2-4; 10 bases agree with TRBD1. This CDR3 has 15 amino acids. Germline trimming cut 6 bases from V and 12 bases from J; bases unmatched to any gene: 14. CDR1 is MDHEN and CDR2 is SYDVKM in the germline V gene. The chain's CDR3 is CASRDKTRDRGRQYF. DNA of the CDR3: TGTGCCAGCAGAGATAAAACCCGGGACAGGGGTCGTCAGTACTTC.

This clonotype showed up just a few times. This chain connects TRBV4-1 to TRBJ2-5; D assignment may be TRBD1 or TRBD2 (5 bases each). Germline assignment: CDR1 MGHRA and CDR2 YSYEKL. The CDR3 has 16 residues. V lost 4 bases and J 7 bases, leaving 22 bases between the germline ends. The CDR3 is CASSLRPVGTEGTQYF. DNA for the CDR3: TGCGCCAGCAGCCTAAGACCGGTTGGGACCGAGGGGACCCAGTACTTC.

There are a few counts of this clonotype. The chain carries TRBV6-5 and TRBJ2-1; 7 nucleotides agree with TRBD1. This CDR3 is 17 amino acids long. V shed 5 bases, J shed 3 bases, and the junction held 13 bases outside the gene matches. Germline V gene data show CDR1 as MNHEY and CDR2 as SVGAGI. The chain's CDR3 is CASSPRRRQGYYNEQFF. The CDR3 DNA is TGTGCCAGCAGTCCCCGTCGAAGACAGGGCTACTACAATGAGCAGTTCTTC.

J is TRBJ2-5 and V is TRBV24-1; D possibly corresponds to TRBD2 (6 bases). V was cut by 9 bases and J by 4 bases, with 17 bases left in between. Germline V gives CDR1 KGHDR, CDR2 SFDVKD. The CDR3 has 14 residues. This chain's CDR3 is CATGRMLKRETQYF. CDR3 coding DNA: TGTGCCACCGGGAGGATGCTCAAGCGAGAGACCCAGTACTTC.

The CDR3 DNA reads TGCGCCAGCAGCCAAGTCAGGGGGGACGGAAATGAGCAGTTCTTC. It yields the protein CASSQVRGDGNEQFF. The rearrangement joins TRBV4-1 to TRBJ2-1, with D possibly being TRBD1 (7 bases). Germline-derived CDR1 and CDR2 are MGHRA and YSYEKL. CDR3 size: 15 residues. Trimming removed 1 base from V and 7 bases from J, with 14 bases in between.

This chain links TRBV20-1 with TRBJ1-1; no clear D gene. Trimming shortened V by 3 bases and J by 2 bases, and 13 bases separated the two germline ends. The CDR3 is 14 amino acids. CDR1 is DFQATT and CDR2 is SNEGSKA in the germline V gene (reference sequence). In DNA, the CDR3 is TGCAGTGCTAGGAGGCCTGGGGTTAACACTGAAGCTTTCTTT. As protein: CSARRPGVNTEAFF.

There are a few counts of this clonotype. V is TRBV15 and J is TRBJ1-2; D call uncertain. This CDR3 spans 16 amino acids. Trimming left V 5 bases short and J 4 bases short, with 20 bases between. The V gene's germline CDR1 is LNHNV and CDR2 YYDKDF (reference sequence). CDR3 sequence (DNA): TGTGCCACCAGCGGCGGCCACCAGTTCCCCATCTATGGCTACACCTTC. The encoded protein is CATSGGHQFPIYGYTF.

The chain uses TRBV12-3 or TRBV12-4 and TRBJ2-3, with 10 bases lining up with TRBD2. J gave up 4 bases and V 4 bases, and 11 bases lay outside the gene matches. The CDR3 loop spans 17 amino acids. CDR3 loop: CASSSRTSGALADTQYF. CDR3 DNA sequence: TGTGCCAGCAGTTCAAGGACTAGCGGTGCCTTGGCAGATACGCAGTATTTT.

This clonotype came up a few times. This chain links TRBV9 with TRBJ2-4; no definite D call. Per germline, CDR1 SGDLS and CDR2 YYNGEE. This CDR3 spans 14 amino acids. Trimming took 3 bases from V and 0 from J, leaving 7 bases between them. CDR3: CASSASLAKNIQYF. DNA of the CDR3: TGTGCCAGCAGCGCGTCCCTAGCCAAAAACATTCAGTACTTC.

This chain links TRBV7-2 with TRBJ1-1; possible D gene TRBD1, 5 bases. The germline V gene encodes CDR1 SGHTA and CDR2 FQGNSA. The V end lost 5 bases, the J end lost 1 base, and 8 bases lay between the germline ends. The CDR3 contains 13 residues. The CDR3 is CASSRGWNTEAFF. DNA for the CDR3: TGTGCCAGCAGCAGGGGTTGGAACACTGAAGCTTTCTTT.

The chain couples TRBV7-2 to TRBJ1-6; D unresolved. This CDR3 comprises 12 residues. V shed 9 bases and J shed 9 bases, with 12 bases lying between them. Germline CDR1 is SGHTA and CDR2 is FQGNSA. As DNA, the CDR3 is TGTGCCAGTACGTTTTTGGGTTCACCCCTCCACTTT. Residues: CASTFLGSPLHF.

The rearrangement uses TRBV27 and TRBJ2-7; the D gene is possibly TRBD2 (7 bases). Trimming removed 5 bases from V and 6 bases from J, with 14 bases in between. The CDR3 has 13 residues. CDR1 and CDR2 (germline): MNHEY, SMNVEV (reference sequence). This chain's CDR3 is CASSPPGGREQYF. DNA of the CDR3: TGTGCCAGCAGTCCCCCCGGGGGGCGCGAGCAGTACTTC.

This clonotype was recorded a few times. This rearrangement joins TRBV10-3 to TRBJ2-2, with 9 bases fitting TRBD2. CDR3 size: 16 residues. Unmatched junction bases numbered 9, after V lost 8 bases and J lost 2 bases. The germline V gene encodes CDR1 ENHRY and CDR2 SYGVKD. CDR3 nucleotides: TGTGCCATCGGCCTAGCGGGATTGGGTAACACCGGGGAGCTGTTTTTT. The encoded protein is CAIGLAGLGNTGELFF.

Many counts were recorded for this clonotype. The rearrangement uses TRBV7-2 and TRBJ2-1; 9 nucleotides line up with TRBD2. CDR1 is SGHTA and CDR2 is FQGNSA in the germline V gene. CDR3 length: 15 residues. V shed 5 bases and J 6 bases; nucleotides not matched to a gene: 8. The CDR3: CASSQGLAGLNEQFF. The CDR3, as DNA: TGTGCCAGCAGCCAAGGGCTAGCGGGGCTCAATGAGCAGTTCTTC. Full variable domain (outside the CDR3, taken from reference TRBV7-2 and TRBJ2-1): GAGVSQSPSNKVTEKGKDVELRCDPISGHTALYWYRQSLGQGLEFLIYFQGNSAPDKSGLPSDRFSAERTGGSVSTLTIQRTQQEDSAVYLCASSQGLAGLNEQFFGPGTRLTVL.

Only a few counts were recorded for this clonotype. The DNA is omitted, as the CDR3 cannot be located on it reliably, and the CDR3 follows TCRdb's listing. CDR3: CASSLLGMGHTGELFF. The genes are TRBV7-9 and TRBJ2-2; TRBD1, the table's D call, was not compared with the DNA. The CDR3 is made up of 16 amino acids, end residues included. CDR1 and CDR2 from the germline V gene are SEHNR and FQNEAQ (reference sequence).

In the case of this clonotype: A junction end diverges from the germline sequence, so it may reflect a read error. This chain connects TRBV7-8 to TRBJ2-5, with 7 bases that match TRBD1. This CDR3 region has 14 residues. Per germline, CDR1 SGHVS and CDR2 FQNEAQ. CDR3 DNA sequence: TGTGCCAGCAGCCCCGGACAGGTCCGCACTCTATTTGGGTTC. Amino acid sequence: CASSPGQVRTLFGF.